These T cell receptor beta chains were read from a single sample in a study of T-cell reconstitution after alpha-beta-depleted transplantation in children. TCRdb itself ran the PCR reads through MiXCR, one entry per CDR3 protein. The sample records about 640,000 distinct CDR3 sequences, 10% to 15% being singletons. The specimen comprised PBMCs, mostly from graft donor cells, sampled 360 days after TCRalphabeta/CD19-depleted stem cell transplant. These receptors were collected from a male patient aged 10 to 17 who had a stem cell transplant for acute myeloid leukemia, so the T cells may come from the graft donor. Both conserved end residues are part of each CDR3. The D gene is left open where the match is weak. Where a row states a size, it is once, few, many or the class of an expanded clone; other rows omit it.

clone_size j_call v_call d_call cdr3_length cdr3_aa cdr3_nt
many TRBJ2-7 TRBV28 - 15 CASSTLSPRSYEQYF TGTGCCAGCAGTACCCTTTCACCTCGCTCCTACGAGCAGTACTTC
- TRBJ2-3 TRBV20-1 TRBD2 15 CSAGLVAGYTDTQYF TGCAGTGCTGGATTGGTAGCGGGCTACACAGATACGCAGTATTTT
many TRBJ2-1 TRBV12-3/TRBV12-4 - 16 CASSLGWPPGGDEQFF TGTGCCAGCAGTTTAGGGTGGCCCCCCGGTGGCGATGAGCAGTTCTTC
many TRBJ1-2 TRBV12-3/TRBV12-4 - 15 CASSLNRGANYGYTF TGTGCCAGCAGTTTAAATCGAGGGGCTAACTATGGCTACACCTTC
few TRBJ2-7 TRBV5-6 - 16 CASSLVGALLWREQYF TGTGCCAGCAGCTTGGTTGGGGCTCTTCTGTGGCGCGAGCAGTACTTC
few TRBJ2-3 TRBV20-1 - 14 CSALTDLDTDTQYF TGCAGTGCGCTAACCGATCTGGACACAGATACGCAGTATTTT
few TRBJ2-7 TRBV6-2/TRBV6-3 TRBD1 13 CASRRTGPHEQYF TGTGCCAGCAGACGGACAGGGCCACACGAGCAGTACTTC
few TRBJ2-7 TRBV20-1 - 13 CSATEDPGGEQYF TGCAGTGCCACTGAAGACCCCGGAGGCGAGCAGTACTTC
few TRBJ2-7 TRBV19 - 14 CASSMQPLSYEQYF TGTGCCAGTAGTATGCAGCCCCTCTCCTACGAGCAGTACTTC
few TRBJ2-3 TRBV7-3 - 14 CASSLSGPLDTQYF TGTGCCAGCAGCTTAAGTGGGCCATTAGATACGCAGTATTTT
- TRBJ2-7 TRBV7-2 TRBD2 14 CASSWGRESYEQYF TGTGCCAGCAGCTGGGGGAGGGAATCCTACGAGCAGTACTTC
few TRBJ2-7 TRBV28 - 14 CASSPGQSANEQYF TGTGCCAGCAGTCCCGGCCAGAGCGCTAACGAGCAGTACTTC
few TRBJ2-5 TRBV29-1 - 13 CSVDLRGGETQYF TGCAGCGTTGATCTGAGGGGGGGGGAGACCCAGTACTTC
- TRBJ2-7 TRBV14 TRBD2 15 CASSQELAGVYEQYF TGTGCCAGCAGCCAAGAGCTAGCGGGAGTGTACGAGCAGTACTTC
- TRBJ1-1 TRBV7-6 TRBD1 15 CASSPIQGRVTEAFF TGTGCCAGCAGCCCGATACAGGGGAGGGTTACTGAAGCTTTCTTT
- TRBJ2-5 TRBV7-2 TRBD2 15 CASSMSGSNQETQYF TGTGCCAGCAGCATGAGCGGGAGCAACCAAGAGACCCAGTACTTC
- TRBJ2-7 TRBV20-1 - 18 CSAGTAGEVFGDPYEQYF TGCAGTGCGGGTACGGCAGGGGAGGTATTTGGAGATCCCTACGAGCAGTACTTC
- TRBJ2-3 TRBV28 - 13 CASSISLTDTQYF TGTGCCAGCAGTATTAGCCTCACAGATACGCAGTATTTT
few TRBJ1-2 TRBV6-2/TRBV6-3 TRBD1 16 CASSYSRQGRRIGYTF TGTGCCAGCAGTTACTCGAGACAGGGAAGAAGGATTGGCTACACCTTC
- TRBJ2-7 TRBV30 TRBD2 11 CAGTSAYEQYF TGTGCCGGCACTAGCGCCTACGAGCAGTACTTC
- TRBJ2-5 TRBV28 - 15 CASSRPGGSKETQYF TGTGCCAGCAGTCGCCCTGGGGGAAGTAAAGAGACCCAGTACTTC
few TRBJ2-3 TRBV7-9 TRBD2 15 CASSLRLAGEDTQYF TGTGCCAGCAGCCTTCGTCTAGCGGGGGAAGATACGCAGTATTTT
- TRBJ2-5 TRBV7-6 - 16 CASSPPPGSAQETQYF TGTGCCAGCAGCCCACCCCCAGGATCCGCACAAGAGACCCAGTACTTC
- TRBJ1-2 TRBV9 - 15 CASSVVTGAGHGYTF TGTGCCAGCAGCGTAGTAACTGGCGCAGGGCATGGCTACACCTTC
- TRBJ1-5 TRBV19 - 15 CASREDHYSNQPQHF TGTGCCAGTAGAGAGGATCACTATAGCAATCAGCCCCAGCATTTT
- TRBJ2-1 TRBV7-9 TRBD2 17 CASRGGTSGRSYNEQFF TGTGCCAGCAGGGGTGGGACTAGCGGGAGGTCCTACAATGAGCAGTTCTTC
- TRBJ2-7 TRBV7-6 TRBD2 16 CASSKGLAGGAYEQYF TGTGCCAGCAGTAAGGGACTAGCGGGAGGCGCCTACGAGCAGTACTTC
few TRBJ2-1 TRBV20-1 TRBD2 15 CSAIFSRGGRNEQFF TGCAGTGCTATCTTTAGCCGGGGGGGGAGGAATGAGCAGTTCTTC
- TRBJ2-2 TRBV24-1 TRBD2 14 CATGGLAGTGELFF TGTGCCACAGGGGGACTAGCGGGCACCGGGGAGCTGTTTTTT
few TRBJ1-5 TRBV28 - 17 CASSLWARGLGNQPQHF TGTGCCAGCAGTTTATGGGCCAGGGGTTTAGGCAATCAGCCCCAGCATTTT
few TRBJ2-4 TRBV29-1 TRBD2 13 CSVALMTLAVQYF TGCAGCGTTGCCTTGATGACTCTAGCGGTTCAGTACTTC
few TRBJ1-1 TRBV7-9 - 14 CASSPPLRHSEAFF TGTGCCAGCAGCCCCCCCCTTCGACACTCTGAAGCTTTCTTT
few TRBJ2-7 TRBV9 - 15 CASSVEAGKFSEQYF TGTGCCAGCAGCGTAGAGGCAGGCAAGTTTTCCGAGCAGTACTTC
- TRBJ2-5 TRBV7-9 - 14 CASSTPRLGETQYF TGTGCCAGCAGCACACCCAGGCTCGGAGAGACCCAGTACTTC
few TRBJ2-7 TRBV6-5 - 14 CASSYQPALGEQYF TGTGCCAGCAGTTACCAGCCGGCCTTAGGCGAGCAGTACTTC
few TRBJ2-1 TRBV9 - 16 CASSVFVENPYNEQFF TGTGCCAGCAGCGTATTTGTGGAAAACCCCTACAATGAGCAGTTCTTC
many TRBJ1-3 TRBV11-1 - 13 CASSLKQRNTIYF TGTGCCAGCAGCTTGAAACAGCGAAACACCATATATTTT
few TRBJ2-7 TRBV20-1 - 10 CSPRVPEQYF TGCAGCCCAAGGGTACCCGAGCAGTACTTC
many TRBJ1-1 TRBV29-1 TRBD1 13 CSVDRGLNTEAFF TGCAGTGTCGACAGGGGGCTGAACACTGAAGCTTTCTTT
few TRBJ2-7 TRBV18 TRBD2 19 CASSPPSGLAGGSRYEQYF TGTGCCAGCTCACCCCCGAGTGGGCTAGCGGGAGGGTCGCGGTACGAGCAGTACTTC
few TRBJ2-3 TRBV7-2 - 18 CASSLAGVAETSTDTQYF TGTGCCAGCAGCTTAGCGGGGGTAGCGGAAACTAGCACAGATACGCAGTATTTT
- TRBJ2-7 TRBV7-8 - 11 CASSSGINRAF TGTGCCAGCAGCTCGGGTATAAATAGGGCGTTC
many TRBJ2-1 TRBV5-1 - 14 CASSPSDTYNEQFF TGCGCCAGCAGCCCCTCAGACACATACAATGAGCAGTTCTTC
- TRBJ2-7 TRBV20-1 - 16 CSASEPSGLFSYEQYF TGCAGTGCTAGTGAACCCAGCGGACTCTTCTCCTACGAGCAGTACTTC
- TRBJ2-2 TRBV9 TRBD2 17 CASSARGLVGGFGELFF TGTGCCAGCAGCGCCCGGGGACTAGTGGGGGGGTTCGGGGAGCTGTTTTTT
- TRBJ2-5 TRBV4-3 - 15 CASSQDGGFRETQYF TGCGCCAGCAGCCAAGATGGGGGATTCAGAGAGACCCAGTACTTC
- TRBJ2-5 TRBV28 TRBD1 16 CASSLYRGVGKETQYF TGTGCCAGCAGTCTCTACAGGGGAGTGGGAAAAGAGACCCAGTACTTC
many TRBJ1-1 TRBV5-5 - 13 CASTPEVNTEAFF TGTGCCAGCACCCCCGAGGTGAACACTGAAGCTTTCTTT
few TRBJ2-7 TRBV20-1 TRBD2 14 CSASGREDTYEQYF TGCAGTGCCTCGGGGCGGGAGGACACCTACGAGCAGTACTTC
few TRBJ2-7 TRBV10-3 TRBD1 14 CAITDRAISYEQYF TGTGCCATCACGGACAGGGCGATTTCCTACGAGCAGTACTTC
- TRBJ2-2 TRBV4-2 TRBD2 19 CASSPPGLALLANTGELFF TGTGCCAGCAGCCCACCGGGACTAGCTCTTCTCGCGAACACCGGGGAGCTGTTTTTT